These 3 T cell receptor beta chains share one sample of origin, sequenced in a study of blood T cell repertoires in COVID-19. Clones were read by immunoSEQ multiplex PCR, and TCRdb kept only the in-frame ones, dropping some. The sample has under 400,000 clones, nearly 90% seen once. The sequenced sample was peripheral blood. Every receptor here comes from a man in his late teens or twenties with active or convalescent COVID-19.

V gene TRBV27 combines with J gene TRBJ2-7, with TRBD2 as a possible D gene (5 bases). The CDR3 runs 14 residues. Germline V CDR1 and CDR2: MNHEY, SMNVEV (reference sequence). With 5 bases removed from V and 0 bases from J, the gap between germline ends came to 11 bases. Here the CDR3 DNA reads TGTGCCAGCAGTCCAGGACTCTACTCCTACGAGCAGTACTTC. Protein: CASSPGLYSYEQYF.

The chain has TRBV11-2 and TRBJ1-6; no definite D call. Germline assignment: CDR1 SGHAT and CDR2 FQNNGV. The CDR3 has 13 amino acids. V gave up 5 bases and J gave up 13 bases, with 15 bases separating them. The CDR3 here is CASSPGVYQPLHF. The CDR3 DNA reads as TGTGCCAGCAGCCCGGGTGTCTACCAGCCCCTCCACTTT.

The CDR3: CASSRFLAGEVDEQYF. The CDR3 coding sequence is TGTGCCAGCAGCCGATTCTTAGCGGGAGAAGTCGACGAGCAGTACTTC. This chain joins TRBV7-9 and TRBJ2-7, with 9 bases lining up with TRBD2. Unmatched junction bases numbered 13, after V lost 5 bases and J lost 5 bases. Germline lookup yields CDR1 SEHNR and CDR2 FQNEAQ (reference sequence). The CDR3 is 16 residues long.